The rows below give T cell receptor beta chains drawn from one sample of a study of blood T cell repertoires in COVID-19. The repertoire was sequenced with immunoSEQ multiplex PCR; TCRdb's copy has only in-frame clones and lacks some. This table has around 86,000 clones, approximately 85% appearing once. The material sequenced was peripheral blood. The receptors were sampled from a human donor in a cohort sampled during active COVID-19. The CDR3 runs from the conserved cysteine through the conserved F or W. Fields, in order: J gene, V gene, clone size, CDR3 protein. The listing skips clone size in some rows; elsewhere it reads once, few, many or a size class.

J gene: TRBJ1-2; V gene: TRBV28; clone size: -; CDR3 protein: CASSRPGHGYTF
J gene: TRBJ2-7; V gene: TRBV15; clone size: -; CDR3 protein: CATNRRDSYEQYF
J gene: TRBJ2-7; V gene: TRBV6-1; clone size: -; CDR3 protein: CASSENRDRACF
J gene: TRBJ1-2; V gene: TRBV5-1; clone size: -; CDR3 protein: CASSLGQDYGYTF
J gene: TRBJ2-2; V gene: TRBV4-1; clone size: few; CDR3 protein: CASSFLRGRALAGELFF
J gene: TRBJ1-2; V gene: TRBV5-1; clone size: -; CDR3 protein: CASSPRKGHGYGYTF
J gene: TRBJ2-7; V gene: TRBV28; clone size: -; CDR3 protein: CASSLAGLQYF
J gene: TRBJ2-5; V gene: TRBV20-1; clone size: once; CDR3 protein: CSASLAGGLQETQYF
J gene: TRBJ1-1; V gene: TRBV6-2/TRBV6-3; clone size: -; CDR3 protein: CASSYPETEAFF
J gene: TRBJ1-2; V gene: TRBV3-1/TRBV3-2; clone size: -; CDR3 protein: CASSLRTGRYGYTF
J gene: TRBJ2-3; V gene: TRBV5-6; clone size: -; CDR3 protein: CASSRDRGRRADTQYF
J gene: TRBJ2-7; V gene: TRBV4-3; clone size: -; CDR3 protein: CASSPSQASSYEQYF
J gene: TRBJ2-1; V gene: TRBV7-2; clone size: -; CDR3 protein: CASSPLRTPRGFF
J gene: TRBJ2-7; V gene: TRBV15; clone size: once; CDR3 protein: CATSREGQAYEQYF
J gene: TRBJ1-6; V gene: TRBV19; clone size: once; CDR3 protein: CASSMADNSPLHF
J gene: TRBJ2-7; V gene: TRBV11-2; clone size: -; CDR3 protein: CASSLSSYEQYF
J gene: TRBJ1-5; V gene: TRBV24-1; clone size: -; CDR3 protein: CATSDTVNQPQHF
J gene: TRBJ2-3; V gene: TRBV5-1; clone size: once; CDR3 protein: CASNLQGMGTDTQYF
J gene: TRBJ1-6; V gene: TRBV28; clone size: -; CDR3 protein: CASSLRLGQDRANSPLHF
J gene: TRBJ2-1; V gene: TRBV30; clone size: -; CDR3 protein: CAWSESGGAYNEQFF
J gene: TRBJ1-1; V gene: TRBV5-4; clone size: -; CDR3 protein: CASRADRGGYTEAFF
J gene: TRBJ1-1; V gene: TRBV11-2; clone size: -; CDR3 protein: CASSLSRRAVNTEAFF
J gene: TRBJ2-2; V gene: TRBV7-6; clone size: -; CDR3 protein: CASSLSAGGAGTGELFF
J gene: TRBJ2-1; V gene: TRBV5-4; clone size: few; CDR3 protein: CASSLAASGEQFF
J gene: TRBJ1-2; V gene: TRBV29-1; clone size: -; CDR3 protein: CSVGGGTYGYTF
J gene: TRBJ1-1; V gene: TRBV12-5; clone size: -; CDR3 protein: CASGLSGQGRAFF
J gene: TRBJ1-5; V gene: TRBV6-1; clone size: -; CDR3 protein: CASSDSTAVLAQPQHF
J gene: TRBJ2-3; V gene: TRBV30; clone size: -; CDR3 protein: CAWSVLWDTQYF
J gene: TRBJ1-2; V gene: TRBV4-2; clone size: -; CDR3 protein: CASSQDRAGGYTF
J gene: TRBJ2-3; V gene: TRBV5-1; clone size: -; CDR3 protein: CASSSGTGGTGTDTQYF
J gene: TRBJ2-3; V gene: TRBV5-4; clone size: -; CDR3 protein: CASTFRGGEKRTDTQYF
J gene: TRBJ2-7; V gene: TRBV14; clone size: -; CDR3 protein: CASSLKAGSGEQYF
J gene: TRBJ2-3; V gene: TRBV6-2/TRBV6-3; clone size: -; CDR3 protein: CASSYYGPGGADTQYF
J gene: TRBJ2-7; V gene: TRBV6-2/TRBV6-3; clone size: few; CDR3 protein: CASSNSRRGVTYEQYF
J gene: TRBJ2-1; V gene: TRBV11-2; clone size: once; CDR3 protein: CASSLDGGTSGAYEQFF
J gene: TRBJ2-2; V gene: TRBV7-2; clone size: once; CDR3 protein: CASSTRQGNGELFF
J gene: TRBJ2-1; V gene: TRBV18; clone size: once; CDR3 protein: CASSPGQGVGSYNEQFF
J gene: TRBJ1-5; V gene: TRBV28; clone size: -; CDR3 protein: CGTTRGLTGQPQHF
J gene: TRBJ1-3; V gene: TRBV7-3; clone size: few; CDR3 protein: CASSSTVSGNTIYF
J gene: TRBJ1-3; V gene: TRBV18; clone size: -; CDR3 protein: CASSPAIGGGNTIYF
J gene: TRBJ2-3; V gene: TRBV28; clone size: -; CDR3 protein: CASSSPLRDRLSTDTQYF
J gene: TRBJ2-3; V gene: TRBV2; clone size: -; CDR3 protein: CASSELGLLTGSTDTQYF
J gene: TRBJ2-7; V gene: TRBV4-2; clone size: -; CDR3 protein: CASSPLGAVRGGPEYEQYF
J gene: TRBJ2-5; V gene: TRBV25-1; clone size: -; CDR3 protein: CASSDIRGETQYF
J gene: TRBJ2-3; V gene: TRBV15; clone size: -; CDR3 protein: CATSRDNLALDTQYF
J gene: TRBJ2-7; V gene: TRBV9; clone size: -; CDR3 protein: CASSEGLLAGDEQYF
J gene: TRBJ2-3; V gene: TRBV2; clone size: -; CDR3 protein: CASRDALAGKVTQYF
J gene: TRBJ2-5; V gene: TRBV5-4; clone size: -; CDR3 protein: CASRRTGDETQYF
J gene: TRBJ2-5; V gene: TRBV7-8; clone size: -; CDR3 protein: CASSSMRGQETQYF
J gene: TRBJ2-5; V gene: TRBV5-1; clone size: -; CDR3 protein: CASSLGESETQYF
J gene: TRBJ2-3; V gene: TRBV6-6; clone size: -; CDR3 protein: CASSPSGAGGGDTQYF
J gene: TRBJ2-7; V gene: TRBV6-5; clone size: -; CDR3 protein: CASNGPGKKGYEQYF
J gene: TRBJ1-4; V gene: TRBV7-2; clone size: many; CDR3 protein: CASSLMGQANEKLFF
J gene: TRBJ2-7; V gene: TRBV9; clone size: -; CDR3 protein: CASSVGGTYEQYF
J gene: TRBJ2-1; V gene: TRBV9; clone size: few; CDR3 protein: CASSFGGDQEQFF
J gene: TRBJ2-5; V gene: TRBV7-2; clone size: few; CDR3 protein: CASERAGSQETQYF